This record looks at one TCR beta chain sequence and its context. This CDR3 region has 15 residues. V gave up 3 bases and J gave up 0 bases; unmatched junction bases: 2. Germline V gene lookup returns CDR1 SEHNR and CDR2 FQNEAQ (reference sequence). Per sample, a minimum of 6 million PBMCs were isolated. Per individual sample, total RNA of at least 5.5 micrograms was extracted. These data are taken from a study of blood T cells in healthy people across ages. Sample-barcoded 5' priming and a J-beta primer mix drove a second PCR of about 6 to 12 cycles. TCRdb redid the calling of the 5' RACE reads with MiXCR, one entry per CDR3 protein. The sample has some 1,800,000 distinct CDR3 sequences, 39% seen once.

This chain links TRBV7-9 with TRBJ2-3, with 8 bases that match TRBD2. The sequence derives from a human donor in good health. Sequenced sample: blood. CDR3 DNA sequence: TGTGCCAGCAGCTTGTCTAGCGGGAGCACAGATACGCAGTATTTT. Amino acid sequence: CASSLSSGSTDTQYF.